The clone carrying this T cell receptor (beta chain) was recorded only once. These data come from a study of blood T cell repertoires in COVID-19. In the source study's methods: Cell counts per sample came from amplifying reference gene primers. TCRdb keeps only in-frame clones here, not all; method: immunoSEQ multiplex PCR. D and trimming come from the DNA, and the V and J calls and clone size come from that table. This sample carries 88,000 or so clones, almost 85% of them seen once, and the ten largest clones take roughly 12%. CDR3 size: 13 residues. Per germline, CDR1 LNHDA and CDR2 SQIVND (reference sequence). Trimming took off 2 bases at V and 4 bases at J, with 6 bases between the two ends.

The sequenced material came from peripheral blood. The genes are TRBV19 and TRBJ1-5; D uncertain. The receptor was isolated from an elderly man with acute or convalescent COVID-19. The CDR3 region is CASSIQDNQPQHF. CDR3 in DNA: TGTGCCAGTAGTATACAGGATAATCAGCCCCAGCATTTT.